This is a list of T cell receptor beta chains from one sample in a study of identical twins. TCRdb re-called the 5' RACE reads through MiXCR, storing one row per CDR3 protein. The sample includes about 570,000 distinct CDR3 sequences, more than 9% of them seen just once. Another study also made use of these data, one on yellow fever vaccine responses in identical twins.

What was sequenced was PBMCs. Receptors originate from a woman aged 18-35 years in good health. Both conserved end residues are part of each CDR3. D genes are given only for firm matches. Size is stated for part of the rows, as once, few or many counts, or as a class when the clone is expanded.

J,V,size,D,DNA,CDR3
TRBJ2-7,TRBV24-1,many,TRBD1,TGTGCCACCAGTGATTCCGGGACAGGGGTGTACGAGCAGTACTTC,CATSDSGTGVYEQYF
TRBJ1-1,TRBV7-2,few,TRBD1,TGTGCCAGCAGCACCAGGGGGCACGGCGACACTGAAGCTTTCTTT,CASSTRGHGDTEAFF
TRBJ2-3,TRBV7-9,-,-,TGTGCCAGCAGCCATCCCATAGCCCCCCTCTTGCCAGATACGCAGTATTTT,CASSHPIAPLLPDTQYF
TRBJ2-3,TRBV4-3,many,-,TGCGCCAGCAGCCAAGATAAGGGAGATACGCAGTATTTT,CASSQDKGDTQYF
TRBJ2-3,TRBV7-2,-,TRBD2,TGTGCCAGCAGCTTTTGGACGGGCTCGGGAGGAGATACGCAGTATTTT,CASSFWTGSGGDTQYF
TRBJ2-5,TRBV4-3,-,TRBD1,TGCGCCAGCAGCCAAGATACAACAGGGGCGGGAGAGACCCAGTACTTC,CASSQDTTGAGETQYF
TRBJ2-4,TRBV12-3/TRBV12-4,many,-,TGTGCCAGCAGCCCAGGACTAGCCAAAAACATTCAGTACTTC,CASSPGLAKNIQYF
TRBJ1-6,TRBV27,few,-,TGTGCCAGCGGCAGTGCGTGGGGTGTTTCTAATTCACCCCTCCACTTT,CASGSAWGVSNSPLHF
TRBJ2-7,TRBV7-8,few,-,TGTGCCAGCAGCTTAGAACGGGCCGAGCAGTACTTC,CASSLERAEQYF
TRBJ2-7,TRBV6-5,few,TRBD1,TGTGCCAGCAGTTACCGGGACAGGGGGCCCTACGAGCAGTACTTC,CASSYRDRGPYEQYF
TRBJ2-1,TRBV3-1,many,-,TGTGCCAGCAGCCATCCCCCAGGGAGGTCCTACAATGAGCAGTTCTTC,CASSHPPGRSYNEQFF
TRBJ2-2,TRBV28,-,TRBD1,TGTGCCAGCAGTTCTTCTAAGGGGGCAAACACCGGGGAGCTGTTTTTT,CASSSSKGANTGELFF
TRBJ2-7,TRBV20-1,few,-,TGCAGTGCTAGGGGGCCGGGGCCTTACGAGCAGTACTTC,CSARGPGPYEQYF
TRBJ2-2,TRBV4-1,few,TRBD2,TGCGCCAGCAGCCAAGAGGGGCTAGCGGGAGGGACCGGGGAGCTGTTTTTT,CASSQEGLAGGTGELFF
TRBJ2-3,TRBV11-2,few,TRBD1,TGTGCCAGCAGCTCTTACCTCCCGGACAGGGTTAAATCGGGCACAGATACGCAGTATTTT,CASSSYLPDRVKSGTDTQYF
TRBJ2-4,TRBV29-1,many,-,TGCAGCGTTGTAAATTCTGGTCAGTACTTC,CSVVNSGQYF
TRBJ2-7,TRBV2,-,-,TGTGCCAGCAGTGACGGTCTCTGGACCTACGAGCAGTACTTC,CASSDGLWTYEQYF
TRBJ1-5,TRBV12-3/TRBV12-4,many,-,TGTGCCAGTGGCCGAGGGGGATTCGGTAATCAGCCCCAGCATTTT,CASGRGGFGNQPQHF
TRBJ2-1,TRBV7-2,-,TRBD2,TGTGCCAGCAGCCCCCCGGGACTAGCGGGAGTAACTGAGCAGTTCTTC,CASSPPGLAGVTEQFF
TRBJ2-2,TRBV12-3/TRBV12-4,-,-,TGTGCCAGCAGTAAGACCAGCACCGGGGAGCTGTTTTTT,CASSKTSTGELFF
TRBJ2-5,TRBV27,many,TRBD2,TGTGCCAGCAGTTTATTACCGGGACTAGCGGGAGAGGAGGAGACCCAGTACTTC,CASSLLPGLAGEEETQYF
TRBJ2-5,TRBV20-1,few,TRBD2,TGCAGTGCTAGCGGGCTAGCGGGAGAGAGAGGATTGGGAAAGCCAGGGACCCAGTACTTC,CSASGLAGERGLGKPGTQYF
TRBJ1-1,TRBV6-6,many,-,TGTGCCAGCAGTTACTACAGTGAAGCTTTCTTT,CASSYYSEAFF
TRBJ2-7,TRBV5-4,-,TRBD2,TGTGCCAGCAGCCCTAAAGCGGGGGGAAAGGGCGAGCAGTACTTC,CASSPKAGGKGEQYF
TRBJ2-3,TRBV12-3/TRBV12-4,-,TRBD2,TGTACCAGCTGTTTTCCCCGCTTAGCGGGAGTAGTCACAGATACGCAGTATTTT,CTSCFPRLAGVVTDTQYF
TRBJ2-3,TRBV6-1,many,TRBD1,TGTGCCAGCAGTGCAGACAGGGGTAAATCAGATACGCAGTATTTT,CASSADRGKSDTQYF
TRBJ2-7,TRBV20-1,-,-,TGCAGTGCTAGAGAGGTGGGGTACGAGCAGTACTTC,CSAREVGYEQYF
TRBJ2-5,TRBV20-1,few,-,TGCAGTGCTAGAGATCTAGGGACACCGCAAGAGACCCAGTACTTC,CSARDLGTPQETQYF
TRBJ2-2,TRBV29-1,few,-,TGCAGCGTTGGGCACCCGACCGGGGAGCTGTTTTTT,CSVGHPTGELFF
TRBJ1-1,TRBV6-1,many,TRBD1,TGTGCCAGCAACACAGGGGTGAACACTGAAGCTTTCTTT,CASNTGVNTEAFF
TRBJ2-3,TRBV13,many,-,TGTGCCAGCGGTTTCGGTTTGGCTAGCACAGATACGCAGTATTTT,CASGFGLASTDTQYF
TRBJ2-1,TRBV7-2,-,-,TGTGCCAGCAGCTTAGACCCAGATTCCGATTACAATGAGCAGTTCTTC,CASSLDPDSDYNEQFF
TRBJ2-3,TRBV20-1,few,-,TGCAGTGCTAGCCCAGGGACAGATACGCAGTATTTT,CSASPGTDTQYF
TRBJ2-3,TRBV19,-,TRBD2,TGTGCCAGTAAAGAGCGGGGGGTCCTCACAGATACGCAGTATTTT,CASKERGVLTDTQYF
TRBJ2-3,TRBV24-1,-,TRBD2,TGTGCCACCAGTGATATAAGCGGGAGTACAAGAGATACGCAGTATTTT,CATSDISGSTRDTQYF
TRBJ1-4,TRBV15,-,-,TGTGCCACCAGCAGTACCGAGGTGACAAAACTGTTTTTT,CATSSTEVTKLFF
TRBJ1-5,TRBV7-2,few,-,TGTGCCAGCAGCCAACGCATGGATCAGCCCCAGCATTTT,CASSQRMDQPQHF
TRBJ2-7,TRBV20-1,-,TRBD2,TGCAGTGCGAGATATACGGGGGGGCCCTTCGAGCAGTACTTC,CSARYTGGPFEQYF
TRBJ2-7,TRBV5-1,-,-,TGCGCCAGCAGCTTGGTCCCGGGAGCCTCCTACGAGCAGTACTTC,CASSLVPGASYEQYF
TRBJ2-1,TRBV25-1,many,-,TGTGCCAGCATTGGGGTATCATACAATGAGCAGTTCTTC,CASIGVSYNEQFF
TRBJ2-1,TRBV12-3/TRBV12-4,few,TRBD2,TGTGCCAGCAGTTTAGTCCCGGATCTGTGGCGGGAGGGAAGCTCCTACAATGAGCAGTTCTTC,CASSLVPDLWREGSSYNEQFF
TRBJ1-3,TRBV12-3/TRBV12-4,many,-,TGTGCCAGCATGTACCTGCGCTCTGGAAACACCATATATTTT,CASMYLRSGNTIYF
TRBJ2-5,TRBV19,few,-,TGTGCCAGTGGGGACGATTGGACCCAGTACTTC,CASGDDWTQYF
TRBJ2-5,TRBV29-1,-,TRBD1,TGCAGCGCCAACGGACAGGGGGAGACCCAGTACTTC,CSANGQGETQYF
TRBJ1-1,TRBV5-1,-,-,TGCGCCAGCAGCGTGCCGGGGGCGCGAACTGAAGCTTTCTTT,CASSVPGARTEAFF
TRBJ2-2,TRBV11-2,few,-,TGTGCCAGCAGCTTAGATCGTCGCGTTGCCGGGGAGCTGTTTTTT,CASSLDRRVAGELFF
TRBJ1-1,TRBV6-1,many,TRBD1,TGTGCCAGCCGCCAGGGGGCGAGGACTGAAGCTTTCTTT,CASRQGARTEAFF
TRBJ2-5,TRBV5-1,many,-,TGCGCCAGCAGCACGCTAGGGGGAGGCCTGGGGGAGACCCAGTACTTC,CASSTLGGGLGETQYF
TRBJ2-6,TRBV5-1,few,-,TGCGCCAGCGGTCGCGTCGGGGCCAACGTCCTGACTTTC,CASGRVGANVLTF